Each of the 8 T cell receptor beta chains below was sequenced from the same sample in a study of blood T cell repertoires in COVID-19. Libraries were prepared by immunoSEQ multiplex PCR; TCRdb keeps only in-frame clonotypes and omits some of them. Among 150,000 or so clones, less than 90% were seen once, and the ten largest hold 3.5% to 4%. The sequencing sample was made of peripheral blood. All receptors come from a woman in her 70s with acute or convalescent COVID-19.

The rearrangement links TRBV11-2 to TRBJ2-3; TRBD2 matches at 8 bases. Losses at the gene ends were 1 base for V and 2 bases for J; bases not matched to a gene: 2. This CDR3 has 15 residues. Germline-derived CDR1 and CDR2 are SGHAT and FQNNGV. The CDR3: CASSLGGGYTDTQYF. The CDR3 nucleotides are TGTGCCAGCAGCTTAGGCGGGGGGTACACAGATACGCAGTATTTT.

The gene calls are TRBV13 and TRBJ2-1; a possible D gene is TRBD2 (6 bases). The CDR3 is 19 residues long. The germline gives CDR1 PRHDT, CDR2 FYEKMQ (reference sequence). V lost 1 base and J lost 4, with 23 bases in between. This CDR3 reads CASSLVVDSGHPTYNEQFF. The CDR3 DNA is TGTGCCAGCAGCTTAGTCGTCGATAGCGGCCACCCGACATACAATGAGCAGTTCTTC.

The chain has TRBV19 and TRBJ1-2; TRBD1 might be the D (5 bases). This CDR3 is 12 amino acids long. V dropped 6 bases and J dropped 5 bases, with 10 bases sitting between them. CDR1 is LNHDA, CDR2 SQIVND, per germline (reference sequence). DNA of the CDR3: TGTGCCAGTAGATCGGGGGATTATGGCTACACCTTC. Protein sequence: CASRSGDYGYTF.

J is TRBJ2-2 and V is TRBV9, with TRBD1 matching 12 bases. The J segment lost 7 bases and the V segment lost 4 bases, leaving 5 bases of the junction unmatched. Germline V CDR1 and CDR2: SGDLS, YYNGEE. The CDR3 length is 15 residues. In DNA, the CDR3 is TGTGCCAGCAGCCCCGGGACAGGGGGCTTCGGGGAGCTGTTTTTT. Its protein is CASSPGTGGFGELFF.

The V call is TRBV3-1 (or the pseudogene TRBV3-2), the J call TRBJ2-7, with TRBD1 identical over 8 bases. The trim removed 0 bases at V and 4 bases at J, leaving 5 bases unmatched. CDR1 is LGHDT and CDR2 is YNNKEL in the germline V gene (reference sequence). This CDR3 region has 15 residues. CDR3 sequence: CASSQDGTGWYEQYF. The CDR3 DNA reads TGTGCCAGCAGCCAAGATGGGACAGGATGGTACGAGCAGTACTTC.

This clone was detected once. The CDR3 sequence is CASSLSPSVPPFF. CDR3 nucleotides: TGTGCCAGCAGCTTAAGCCCTTCCGTCCCTCCGTTCTTC. The rearrangement uses TRBV7-2 and TRBJ2-1; D not resolved. The germline V gene encodes CDR1 SGHTA and CDR2 FQGNSA. CDR3 size: 13 residues. Deletions cut 2 bases from V and 15 bases from J, with 17 bases between.

The chain is built from TRBV30 and TRBJ2-7; TRBD1 aligns across 7 bases. The CDR3 length is 13 residues. V was clipped by 4 bases and J by 0 bases; unmatched bases: 3. CDR1 is GTSNPN and CDR2 is SVGIG in the germline V gene (reference sequence). The CDR3 is CAWKGQSSYEQYF. CDR3 sequence (DNA): TGTGCCTGGAAGGGACAGAGCTCCTACGAGCAGTACTTC. Full variable domain (rest looked up from reference TRBV30 and TRBJ2-7): SQTIHQWPATLVQPVGSPLSLECTVEGTSNPNLYWYRQAAGRGLQLLFYSVGIGQISSEVPQNLSASRPQDRQFILSSKKLLLSDSGFYLCAWKGQSSYEQYFGPGTRLTVT.

This clone was found once. The chain carries TRBV7-8 and TRBJ1-5; TRBD1 aligns across 8 bases. After removal of 5 bases from V and 4 bases from J, the junction contained 10 bases not matched to a gene. Germline CDR1 and CDR2: SGHVS and FQNEAQ. The CDR3 is made up of 16 amino acids. CDR3: CASSLRQGLSNQPQHF. In DNA, the CDR3 is TGTGCCAGCAGCCTGAGACAGGGGCTATCGAATCAGCCCCAGCATTTT.